Below are 18 T cell receptor beta chains sequenced from a single sample in a study of cytomegalovirus exposure and HLA in healthy donors. The PCR had 60 Vbeta and 13 Jbeta primers. The method was immunoSEQ multiplex PCR; TCRdb's version includes in-frame clones alone and lacks a portion of them. Of 150,000 or so clones in the sample, 78% were seen once. The sequenced sample was PBMCs. These receptors all come from a man aged 35 to 55 in good health and CMV-seropositive.

This chain joins TRBV6-5 and TRBJ1-3; D is unclear. This CDR3 comprises 16 residues. Germline CDR1 is MNHEY and CDR2 is SVGAGI. V was shortened by 3 bases and J by 0 bases, with 12 bases between the two germline ends. CDR3 DNA: TGTGCCAGCAGTTATTCCTGGGAGAGCTCTGGAAACACCATATATTTT. Amino acid sequence: CASSYSWESSGNTIYF.

This chain uses TRBV21-1 with TRBJ2-7; the table's D call, TRBD2, has no DNA check behind it. TRBV21-1 corresponds to a pseudogene. The CDR3 consists of 19 residues. This chain's CDR3 is CASSNPPRGLAGFFYEQYF. The CDR3 nucleotides read TGTGCCAGCAGCAATCCCCCCCGGGGACTAGCGGGATTTTTCTACGAGCAGTACTTC.

The CDR3 region is CASSLDGWYGYTF. As DNA, the CDR3 is TGTGCCAGCAGCTTAGACGGGTGGTATGGCTACACCTTC. The chain uses TRBV7-3 and TRBJ1-2; D is undetermined. The V end lost 2 bases, the J end lost 5 bases, and 9 bases lay between the germline ends. Germline V gives CDR1 SGHTA, CDR2 FQGTGA. CDR3 length: 13 residues. Together with reference TRBV7-3 and TRBJ1-2, the CDR3 gives the full variable domain: GAGVSQTPSNKVTEKGKYVELRCDPISGHTALYWYRQSLGQGPEFLIYFQGTGAADDSGLPNDRFFAVRPEGSVSTLKIQRTERGDSAVYLCASSLDGWYGYTFGSGTRLTVV.

The gene calls are TRBV21-1 and TRBJ2-1; the DNA was not used to check the table's D call, TRBD2. TRBV21-1 is described as a pseudogene. This CDR3 is 16 amino acids long. The CDR3 coding sequence is TGTGCCAGCAGCAAAGCGCTGGGCCCTAGCCAAAATGAGCAGTTCTTC. Translation gives CASSKALGPSQNEQFF.

This clone was picked up a small number of times. The V call is TRBV2, the J call TRBJ2-1; 10 bases are shared with TRBD1. Germline V CDR1 and CDR2: SNHLY, FYNNEI. V shed 7 bases and J 5 bases; nucleotides not matched to a gene: 5. This CDR3 contains 14 residues. DNA for the CDR3: TGTGCCAGCAAGGGACAGGGGCTAAACAATGAGCAGTTCTTC. This sequence encodes CASKGQGLNNEQFF.

This clone was seen a handful of times. The chain carries TRBV19 and TRBJ2-1; 8 positions match TRBD2. The CDR3 has 13 residues. Germline values: CDR1 LNHDA, CDR2 SQIVND (reference sequence). V dropped 7 bases and J dropped 9; count of bases not matched to a gene: 8. The CDR3 nucleotides read TGTGCCAGTACCTCGGCACTAGCGGTTGAGCAGTTCTTC. It translates to CASTSALAVEQFF.

The chain joins TRBV28 to TRBJ2-3; 7 bases match TRBD1. From germline, CDR1 is MDHEN and CDR2 SYDVKM. The CDR3 is made up of 15 amino acids. V was clipped by 5 bases and J by 3 bases; unmatched bases: 8. The CDR3 nucleotides are TGTGCCAGCAGTGCTCTGCAGGGGGATACAGATACGCAGTATTTT. The encoded protein is CASSALQGDTDTQYF.

This chain uses TRBV5-1 with TRBJ1-6, with 11 bases identical to TRBD1. J lost 5 bases, V lost 5 bases, and 6 bases had no gene match. CDR3 length: 16 amino acids. From germline, CDR1 is SGHRS and CDR2 YFSETQ. The CDR3 nucleotides read TGCGCCAGCAGTCTGGGACAGGGGGGAGATAATTCACCCCTCCACTTT. It codes for CASSLGQGGDNSPLHF. The full variable domain, its missing parts supplied by reference TRBV5-1 and TRBJ1-6, is KAGVTQTPRYLIKTRGQQVTLSCSPISGHRSVSWYQQTPGQGLQFLFEYFSETQRNKGNFPGRFSGRQFSNSRSEMNVSTLELGDSALYLCASSLGQGGDNSPLHFGNGTRLTVT.

The rearrangement joins TRBV7-2 to TRBJ2-1; a possible D gene is TRBD1 (6 bases). The V end lost 5 bases, the J end lost 5 bases, and 19 bases lay between the germline ends. This CDR3 contains 16 residues. Looked up from germline, CDR1 is SGHTA and CDR2 is FQGNSA. The CDR3 bases are TGTGCCAGCAGCCCGTTCGGACAGAGAGGGAACAATGAGCAGTTCTTC. Amino acid sequence: CASSPFGQRGNNEQFF.

This clone has more than one count but fewer than ten. The rearrangement links TRBV7-9 to TRBJ2-1; D perhaps matches TRBD1 (5 bases). Germline V lookup: CDR1 SEHNR, CDR2 FQNEAQ (reference sequence). This CDR3 is built from 17 residues. Deletions cut 6 bases from V and 2 bases from J, with 20 bases between. The DNA for the CDR3 is TGTGCCAGCAGTCCACCGATCAGGGTTTCCCCCTACAATGAGCAGTTCTTC. This gives the protein CASSPPIRVSPYNEQFF.

This clone was counted once. The CDR3 here is CASSLTGVLSQPQHF. In DNA form, the CDR3 reads TGTGCCAGTAGTCTGACAGGGGTTTTGAGTCAGCCCCAGCATTTT. The chain is built from TRBV19 and TRBJ1-5, with 8 bases identical to TRBD1. With 5 bases clipped from V and 6 bases from J, the junction kept 9 bases outside the gene matches. Germline V gene sequence: CDR1 LNHDA, CDR2 SQIVND (reference sequence). The CDR3 is 15 amino acids.

The J gene is TRBJ2-7, the V gene TRBV4-1; 12 bases fit TRBD2. Germline trimming cut 3 bases from V and 4 bases from J; bases unmatched to any gene: 7. This CDR3 has 16 residues. The germline gives CDR1 MGHRA, CDR2 YSYEKL. The CDR3 bases are TGCGCCAGCAGCCACCCTAGCGGGAGGGCCGGGTACGAGCAGTACTTC. Protein product: CASSHPSGRAGYEQYF.

The rearrangement links TRBV18 to TRBJ2-3; D call uncertain. The CDR3 totals 14 residues. Trimming shortened V by 0 bases and J by 6 bases, and 10 bases separated the two germline ends. CDR1 KGHSH and CDR2 LQKENI come from the germline V gene. This CDR3 reads CASSPPRPADTQYF. CDR3 in DNA: TGTGCCAGCTCACCACCACGTCCCGCGGATACGCAGTATTTT.

This rearrangement joins TRBV29-1 to TRBJ2-1; D perhaps matches TRBD2 (6 bases). V was cut by 3 bases and J by 6 bases, with 9 bases left in between. The germline V gene encodes CDR1 SQVTM and CDR2 ANQGSEA. The CDR3 has 12 amino acids. The CDR3: CSVEAGLNEQFF. DNA for the CDR3: TGCAGCGTTGAGGCGGGACTCAATGAGCAGTTCTTC.

V gene TRBV2 combines with J gene TRBJ2-1, with 10 bases lining up with TRBD1. The germline gives CDR1 SNHLY, CDR2 FYNNEI. The CDR3 sequence is 15 residues long. J gave up 6 bases and V 3 bases, and 5 bases lay outside the gene matches. DNA for the CDR3: TGTGCCAGCAGTGACATACGGACAGGGGGCAATGAGCAGTTCTTC. Its translation is CASSDIRTGGNEQFF.

V and J are TRBV15 and TRBJ2-5, with D possibly matching TRBD2 (6 bases). The germline gives CDR1 LNHNV, CDR2 YYDKDF (reference sequence). V lost 5 bases and J lost 0, with 19 bases in between. The CDR3 covers 17 residues. This CDR3 reads CATSPRGSGLYQETQYF. CDR3 coding DNA: TGTGCCACCAGCCCTCGTGGTAGCGGATTGTACCAAGAGACCCAGTACTTC.

This clone was found once. This sequence joins TRBV19 and TRBJ2-1, with a possible D match to TRBD2 (6 bases). The CDR3 loop spans 16 amino acids. V was pared by 5 bases and J by 7 bases, with 21 bases between. Germline-derived CDR1 and CDR2 are LNHDA and SQIVND (reference sequence). CDR3 residues: CASSSMGEEIKNEQFF. In nucleotides, the CDR3 is TGTGCCAGTAGTTCCATGGGGGAGGAGATTAAGAATGAGCAGTTCTTC. Combining the CDR3 with reference TRBV19 and TRBJ2-1 gives the whole variable domain DGGITQSPKYLFRKEGQNVTLSCEQNLNHDAMYWYRQDPGQGLRLIYYSQIVNDFQKGDIAEGYSVSREKKESFPLTVTSAQKNPTAFYLCASSSMGEEIKNEQFFGPGTRLTVL.

CDR3 DNA sequence: TGTGCCAGCAGCTGGTCGACAGGGGCCTACGAGCAGTACTTC. It translates to CASSWSTGAYEQYF. The chain carries TRBV11-1 and TRBJ2-7; 8 nucleotides line up with TRBD1. V gave up 4 bases and J gave up 2 bases; unmatched junction bases: 4. The CDR3 consists of 14 residues. CDR1 is SGHAT, CDR2 FQDESV, per germline (reference sequence).